Detailed here is one T cell receptor beta chain. The sample belongs to a study of blood T cells in healthy people across ages. Overall study: When template switching was applied, about one barcoded beta molecule was captured per two T cells.

The donors, healthy Caucasians from Russia, were aged 6 to 90. Primers used in a second PCR of about 7 to 12 cycles were a sample-barcoded 5' primer and a J-beta primer mix. TCRdb passed the 5' RACE reads through MiXCR, listing each CDR3 protein once. The sample holds 700,000 to 900,000 distinct CDR3 sequences, about 53% seen once. The CDR3 runs 15 residues. V dropped 5 bases and J dropped 5; count of bases not matched to a gene: 11. Germline V gives CDR1 SGHAT, CDR2 FQDESV (reference sequence). The sample was blood. The gene calls are TRBV11-1 and TRBJ2-5, with TRBD2 matching over 7 bases. This clonotype was obtained from a man at least 80 years old in good health. In DNA, the CDR3 is TGTGCCAGCAGCATGAGGGAGGGCCGGTATGAGACCCAGTACTTC. Amino acid sequence: CASSMREGRYETQYF.